What follows describes a single T cell receptor (beta chain). Trimming removed 3 bases at V and 4 bases at J, with 9 bases between. The germline CDR1 and CDR2 sequences are KGHSH and LQKENI. The length of the CDR3 is 13 residues. Assay used: immunoSEQ multiplex PCR; TCRdb lists only in-frame clones, some missing. The sample gives 45,000 to 55,000 clones, just over 90% of which show up once; approximately 8% is in the top ten. These data belong to a study of blood T cell repertoires in COVID-19. About the research overall: Researchers got acute and convalescent COVID-19 samples from the United States, Italy and Spain. T cells, B-cell-depleted T cells, or PBMCs provided the cDNA or gDNA that served as material.

This TCR derives from a woman aged 40 to 50 with active COVID-19. The V and J genes are TRBV18 and TRBJ2-5; D possibly corresponds to TRBD2 (6 bases). Sequencing used peripheral blood. For the CDR3, the DNA is TGTGCCAGCTCACCCTTCGGGGGAGAGACCCAGTACTTC. Translation: CASSPFGGETQYF.